The clone carrying this TCR beta chain was seen a single time. This sample stems from a study of blood T cell repertoires in COVID-19. The CDR3 runs to 17 residues. V lost 5 bases, J lost 4 bases, and 9 bases stayed unmatched. In germline, CDR1 is SGHAT, CDR2 FQNNGV. As processed by the authors: Amplification of reference gene primers provided the estimated nucleated cell counts. Profiling relied on immunoSEQ multiplex PCR, and the TCRdb table lists in-frame clones only, not all of them. The V and J calls and the clone size are those of that table, but D and trimming were determined from the DNA. In the table there are about 240,000 clones, 70% to 80% of which are singletons.

Sequenced material: peripheral blood. V and J are TRBV11-2 and TRBJ1-3; TRBD1 matches 12 bases. The source is an elderly woman with acute or convalescent COVID-19. The CDR3 DNA reads as TGTGCCAGCAGCCCGGGGGACAGGGGGCGATGGGGAAACACCATATATTTT. It encodes CASSPGDRGRWGNTIYF.